This T cell receptor beta chain stems from a study of blood T cell repertoires in COVID-19. Study in general: Material from acute and convalescent COVID-19 was sourced from the United States, Italy and Spain. Sample material is recorded as cDNA or gDNA derived from T cells, B-cell-depleted T cells, or PBMCs.

TCRdb's table, derived via immunoSEQ multiplex PCR, lists solely in-frame clones and lacks some. The sample contains over 250,000 clones, approximately 90% of which appear only once. This clone appeared a single time. The sample was peripheral blood. The TCR originated in a woman aged 30 to 39 with COVID-19, enrolled during active disease.

CDR3 in amino acids: CASSIDRQQGVDTQYF. The CDR3 bases are TGTGCCAGTAGTATAGATCGCCAACAGGGGGTAGATACGCAGTATTTT. This chain joins TRBV19 and TRBJ2-3; 8 bases are shared with TRBD1. Germline CDR1 reads LNHDA; CDR2 reads SQIVND (reference sequence). The CDR3 spans 16 residues. V lost 0 bases, J lost 5 bases, and 7 bases stayed unmatched.